This T cell receptor beta chain was recovered during a study of T cell repertoires in cytomegalovirus infection. For the study at large: TCR beta signatures that were public indicated CMV infection and matching HLA type.

TCRdb passed the reads through MiXCR, listing each CDR3 protein once. The table includes 150,000 to 180,000 distinct CDR3 sequences, about a quarter detected once. The CDR3 covers 14 residues. After removal of 6 bases from V and 4 bases from J, the junction contained 6 bases not matched to a gene. This receptor was taken from a human donor in good health (CMV status not recorded). Some clones in this sample may be carry-over from other donors' samples. What was sequenced was PBMCs. The chain carries TRBV12-3 or TRBV12-4 and TRBJ1-1, with 9 bases lining up with TRBD1. CDR3 loop: CASSRQGGGTEAFF. The CDR3 DNA reads TGTGCCAGCAGCCGACAGGGGGGGGGCACTGAAGCTTTCTTT.